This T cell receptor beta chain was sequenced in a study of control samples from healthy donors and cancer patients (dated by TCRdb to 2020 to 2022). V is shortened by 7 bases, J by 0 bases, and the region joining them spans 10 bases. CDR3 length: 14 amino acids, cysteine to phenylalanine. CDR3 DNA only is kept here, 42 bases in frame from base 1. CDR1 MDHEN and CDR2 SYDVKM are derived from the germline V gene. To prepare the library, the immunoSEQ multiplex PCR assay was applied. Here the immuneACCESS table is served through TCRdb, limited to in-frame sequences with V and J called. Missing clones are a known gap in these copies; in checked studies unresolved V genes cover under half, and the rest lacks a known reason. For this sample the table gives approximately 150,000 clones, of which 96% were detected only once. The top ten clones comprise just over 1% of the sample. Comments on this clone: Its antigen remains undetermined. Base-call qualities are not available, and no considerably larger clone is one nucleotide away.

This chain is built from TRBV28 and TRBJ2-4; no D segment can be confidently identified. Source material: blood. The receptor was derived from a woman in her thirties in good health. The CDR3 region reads CASNRGLAKNIQYF. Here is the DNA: TGTGCCAGCAATCGTGGGCTAGCCAAAAACATTCAGTACTTC.